The 8 T cell receptor beta chains below come from one sample, sequenced in a study of response to subunit inactivated influenza vaccine. TCRdb reanalysed the RT-PCR reads using MiXCR and keeps one entry per CDR3 protein. The table has hundreds of thousands of distinct CDR3 sequences, about a sixth seen once. The sequences come from PBMCs from blood, collected roughly 12 days after vaccination. These receptors all come from a man aged 50 to 60 who received an inactivated influenza vaccine.

The gene calls are TRBV6-2 or TRBV6-3 and TRBJ1-3; D is ambiguous. Trimming left V 7 bases short and J 3 bases short, with 10 bases between. Germline V gives CDR1 MNHEY, CDR2 SVGEGT. The length of the CDR3 is 13 residues. CDR3 nucleotide sequence: TGTGCCAGCACCCGACTGATTGGAAACACCATATATTTT. Amino acids: CASTRLIGNTIYF.

This rearrangement joins TRBV10-3 to TRBJ2-1; no clear D. With 10 bases removed from V and 8 bases from J, the gap between germline ends came to 18 bases. In germline, CDR1 is ENHRY, CDR2 SYGVKD. The CDR3 has 13 residues. The DNA for the CDR3 is TGTGCCACCCGGGCGTCCGCAAGGGATGAGCAGTTCTTC. Translated, it gives CATRASARDEQFF.

V and J are TRBV24-1 and TRBJ2-1; 9 nucleotides match TRBD2. This CDR3 has 15 amino acids. The V and J ends lost 6 bases and 5 bases, in that order; junction bases with no gene match: 7. The germline gives CDR1 KGHDR, CDR2 SFDVKD. The CDR3 DNA follows: TGTGCCACCAGTCTTACTAGCGGGTACCACAATGAGCAGTTCTTC. Translation: CATSLTSGYHNEQFF.

This clonotype was seen a handful of times. The chain joins TRBV25-1 to TRBJ2-3; D possibly uses TRBD1 or TRBD2 (5 bases each). Germline CDR1 reads MGHDK; CDR2 reads SYGVNS. The CDR3 covers 15 residues. The germline V and J ends were trimmed by 7 bases and 1 base, with 15 bases remaining between them. In DNA form, the CDR3 reads TGTGCCAGCACCCCTCGAGGGGTAGGCACAGATACGCAGTATTTT. Amino acids: CASTPRGVGTDTQYF.

The genes are TRBV6-1 and TRBJ2-2, with 7 bases lining up with TRBD2. The CDR3 length is 15 residues. The germline CDR1 and CDR2 sequences are MNHNS and SASEGT. Unmatched junction bases numbered 8, after V lost 6 bases and J lost 4 bases. CDR3 sequence reads: CASRGRVYSTGELFF. The CDR3 coding sequence is TGTGCCAGCAGAGGGAGGGTTTACAGCACCGGGGAGCTGTTTTTT.

This clonotype was seen more than once but under ten times. V usage is TRBV12-3 or TRBV12-4 and J usage is TRBJ2-1; TRBD2 aligns across 10 bases. CDR3 length equals 16 residues. V lost 6 bases, J lost 1 base, and 6 bases stayed unmatched. The CDR3 DNA reads as TGTGCCAGCAGGCCCGGACTAGCGGCTTCCTACAATGAGCAGTTCTTC. This sequence encodes CASRPGLAASYNEQFF.

The V and J genes are TRBV12-3 or TRBV12-4 and TRBJ1-2, with 8 bases aligning to TRBD1. The CDR3 has 12 amino acids. V lost 5 bases and J lost 7; bases outside the gene matches: 3. For the CDR3, the DNA is TGTGCCAGCAGTGCAGGGGGCGGTGGCTACACCTTC. This codes for CASSAGGGGYTF.

This clonotype was counted a few times. V is TRBV7-9 and J is TRBJ2-2, with a tentative D call TRBD2 (5 bases). Trimming removed 2 bases at V and 6 bases at J, with 16 bases between. CDR1 and CDR2 from the germline V gene are SEHNR and FQNEAQ (reference sequence). This CDR3 is 16 amino acids long. The CDR3 is CASSLMGVPEAGELFF. The CDR3 DNA reads as TGTGCCAGCAGCTTAATGGGAGTTCCCGAGGCCGGGGAGCTGTTTTTT.